This entry is about one T cell receptor (beta chain). Antigen: not known. Sequencing used immunoSEQ multiplex PCR; TCRdb keeps in-frame clones, though not all of them. This table has some 21,000 clones, around 87% appearing once. The data were taken from a study of T cells after posttransplantation cyclophosphamide. Control samples came 1 year after myeloablative marrow transplants with methotrexate plus calcineurin inhibitor. The trim removed 7 bases at V and 11 bases at J, leaving 18 bases unmatched. From germline, CDR1 is WSHSY and CDR2 SAAADI. The CDR3 is made up of 15 amino acids. Study results and caveats: Later blood repertoires were often dominated by clones from the donor CD8+ memory compartment. Skin or GI-infiltrating T cells shared few TRB sequences with blood. TRB clonality was highly associated with recipient CMV seropositivity and reactivation.

This material consisted of PBMCs, taken approximately twelve months after allogeneic stem cell transplant with calcineurin inhibitor and methotrexate. This TCR came from a female patient younger than 45 who received an allogeneic stem cell transplant from an unrelated donor, was CMV-positive, and had acute and chronic GVHD. Some T cells may be supplied by the graft donor. The genes are TRBV10-2 and TRBJ2-5; 8 bases agree with TRBD2. CDR3 residues: CASNAGGSGNVVQYF. As DNA, the CDR3 is TGCGCCAGCAACGCGGGAGGCAGCGGGAATGTAGTGCAGTACTTC.